This T cell receptor beta chain appears in the sequencing data of a study of blood T cell repertoires in COVID-19. This CDR3 has 15 amino acids. Germline V gives CDR1 SGHRS, CDR2 YFSETQ. V lost 3 bases and J lost 5, with 14 bases in between. Here immunoSEQ multiplex PCR was the method, and the copy in TCRdb shows in-frame clones only, minus some. The repertoire holds about 200,000 clones, with around 82% as singletons. Enrollees, roughly 18 to 90 years old, lived in some 24 US areas. This clone was recorded a few times. What was sequenced was PBMCs or T cells enriched from blood (not recorded which). The receptor was isolated from a woman aged 50 to 60 who had been exposed to COVID-19. This sequence joins TRBV5-1 and TRBJ2-2, with D perhaps matching TRBD2 (6 bases). This chain's CDR3 is CASSWAGGLTGELFF. The CDR3 nucleotides are TGCGCCAGCAGCTGGGCCGGGGGATTAACCGGGGAGCTGTTTTTT.